The clone carrying this T cell receptor beta chain has only a few counts. The source of the sample is a study of Graves' ophthalmopathy and Graves' hyperthyroidism. Amplification of the TCR beta CDR3 regions used RNA transcripts (as template). First-round RT-PCR used HTBI primers; second-round multiplex PCR followed. TCRdb recomputed calls from the multiplex PCR reads with MiXCR, one row per CDR3 protein. The table shows hundreds of thousands of distinct CDR3 sequences, with 22% occurring only once. Diagnosis relied on clinical symptoms, serum thyroxine, TRAb, thyroid ultrasound and orbital computed tomography. The CDR3 length is 15 residues. V trimming: 6 bases; J trimming: 9 bases; junction bases outside the gene matches: 11. CDR1 is MDHEN and CDR2 is SYDVKM in the germline V gene.

The material sequenced was peripheral blood. The gene calls are TRBV28 and TRBJ1-3; 10 bases agree with TRBD1. The origin of this receptor is a young woman with stable Graves' hyperthyroidism. Some clones in this sample may be carry-over from other donors' samples. CDR3 DNA sequence: TGTGCCAGCAGCCCTGGGACAGGGGCCTTGTTCACCATATATTTT. Translation gives CASSPGTGALFTIYF.